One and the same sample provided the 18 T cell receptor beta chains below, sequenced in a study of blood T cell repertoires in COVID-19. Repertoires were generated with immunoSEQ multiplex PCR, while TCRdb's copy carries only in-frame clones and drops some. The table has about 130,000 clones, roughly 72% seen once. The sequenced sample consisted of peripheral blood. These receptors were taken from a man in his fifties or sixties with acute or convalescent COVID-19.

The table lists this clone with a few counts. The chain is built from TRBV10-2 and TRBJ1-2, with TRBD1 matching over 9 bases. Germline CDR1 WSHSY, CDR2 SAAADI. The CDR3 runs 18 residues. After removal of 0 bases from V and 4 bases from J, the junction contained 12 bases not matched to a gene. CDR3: CASSESWTGEFFSYGYTF. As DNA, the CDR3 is TGCGCCAGCAGTGAGTCTTGGACAGGGGAATTTTTTAGCTATGGCTACACCTTC.

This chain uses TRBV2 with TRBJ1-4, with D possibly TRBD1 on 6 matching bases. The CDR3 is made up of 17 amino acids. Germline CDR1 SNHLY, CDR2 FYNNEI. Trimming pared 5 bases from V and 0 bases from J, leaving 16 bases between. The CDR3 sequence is CASSYFHRVSTNEKLFF. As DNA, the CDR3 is TGTGCCAGCAGTTATTTTCACAGGGTATCAACTAATGAAAAACTGTTTTTT.

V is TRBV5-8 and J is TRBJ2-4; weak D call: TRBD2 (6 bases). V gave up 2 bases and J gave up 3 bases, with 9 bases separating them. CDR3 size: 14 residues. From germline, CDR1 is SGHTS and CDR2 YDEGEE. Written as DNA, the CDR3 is TGTGCCAGCAGCTTCACGGGAGTCAAAAACATTCAGTACTTC. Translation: CASSFTGVKNIQYF. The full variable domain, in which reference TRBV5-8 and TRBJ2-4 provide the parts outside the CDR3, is EAGVTQSPTHLIKTRGQQATLRCSPISGHTSVYWYQQALGLGLQFLLWYDEGEERNRGNFPPRFSGRQFPNYSSELNVNALELEDSALYLCASSFTGVKNIQYFGAGTRLSVL.

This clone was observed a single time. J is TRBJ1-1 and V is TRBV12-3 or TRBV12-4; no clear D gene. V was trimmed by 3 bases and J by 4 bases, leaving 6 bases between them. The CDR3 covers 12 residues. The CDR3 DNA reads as TGTGCCAGCAGTTTTGGCCCCACTGAAGCTTTCTTT. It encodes CASSFGPTEAFF.

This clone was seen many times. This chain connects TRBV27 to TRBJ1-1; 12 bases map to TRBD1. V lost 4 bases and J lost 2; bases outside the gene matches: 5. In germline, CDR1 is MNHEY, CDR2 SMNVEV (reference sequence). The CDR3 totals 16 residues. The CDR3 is CASSSGTGGANTEAFF. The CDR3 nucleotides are TGTGCCAGCAGTTCGGGGACAGGGGGCGCTAACACTGAAGCTTTCTTT.

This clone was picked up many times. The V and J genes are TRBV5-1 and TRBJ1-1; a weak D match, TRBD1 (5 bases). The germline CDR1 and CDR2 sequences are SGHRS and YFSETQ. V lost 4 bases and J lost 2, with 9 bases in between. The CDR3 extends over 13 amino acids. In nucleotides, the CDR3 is TGCGCCAGCAGCATGGACACAAACACTGAAGCTTTCTTT. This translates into CASSMDTNTEAFF. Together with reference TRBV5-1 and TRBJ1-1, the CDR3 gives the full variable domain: KAGVTQTPRYLIKTRGQQVTLSCSPISGHRSVSWYQQTPGQGLQFLFEYFSETQRNKGNFPGRFSGRQFSNSRSEMNVSTLELGDSALYLCASSMDTNTEAFFGQGTRLTVV.

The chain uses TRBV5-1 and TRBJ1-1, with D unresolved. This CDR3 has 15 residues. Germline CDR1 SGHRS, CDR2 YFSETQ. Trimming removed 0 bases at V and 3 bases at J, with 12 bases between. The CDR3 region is CASSLVAGLDTEAFF. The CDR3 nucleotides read TGCGCCAGCAGCTTGGTGGCGGGGTTGGACACTGAAGCTTTCTTT.

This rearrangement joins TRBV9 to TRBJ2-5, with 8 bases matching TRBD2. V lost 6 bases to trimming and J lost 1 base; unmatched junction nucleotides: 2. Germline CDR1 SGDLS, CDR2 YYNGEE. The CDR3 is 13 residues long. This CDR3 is CASNAGGQETQYF. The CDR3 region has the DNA TGTGCCAGCAATGCGGGGGGCCAAGAGACCCAGTACTTC. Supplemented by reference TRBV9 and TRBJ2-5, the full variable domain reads DSGVTQTPKHLITATGQRVTLRCSPRSGDLSVYWYQQSLDQGLQFLIQYYNGEERAKGNILERFSAQQFPDLHSELNLSSLELGDSALYFCASNAGGQETQYFGPGTRLLVL.

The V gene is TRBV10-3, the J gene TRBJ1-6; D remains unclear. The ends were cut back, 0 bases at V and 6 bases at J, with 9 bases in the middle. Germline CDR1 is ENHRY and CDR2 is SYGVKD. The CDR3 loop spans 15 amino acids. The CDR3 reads CAISESSKLNSPLHF. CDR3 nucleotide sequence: TGTGCCATCAGTGAGTCAAGTAAGCTTAATTCACCCCTCCACTTT.

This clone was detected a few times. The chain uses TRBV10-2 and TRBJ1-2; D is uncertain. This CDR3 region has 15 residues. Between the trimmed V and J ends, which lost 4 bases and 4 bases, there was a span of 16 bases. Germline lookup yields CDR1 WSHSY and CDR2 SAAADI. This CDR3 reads CASSGRVSEVYGYTF. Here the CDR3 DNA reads TGCGCCAGCAGTGGGAGGGTGTCTGAGGTCTATGGCTACACCTTC.

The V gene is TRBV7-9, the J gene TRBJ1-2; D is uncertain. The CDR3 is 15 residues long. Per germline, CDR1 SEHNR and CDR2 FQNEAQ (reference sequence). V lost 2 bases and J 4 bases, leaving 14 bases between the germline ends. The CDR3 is CASSLYRGTGYGYTF. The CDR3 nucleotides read TGTGCCAGCAGCTTATATCGGGGAACGGGCTATGGCTACACCTTC.

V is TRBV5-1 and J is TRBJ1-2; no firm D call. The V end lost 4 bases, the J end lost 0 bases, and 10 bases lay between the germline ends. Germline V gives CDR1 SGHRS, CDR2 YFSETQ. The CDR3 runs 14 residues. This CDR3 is CASSPGSANYGYTF. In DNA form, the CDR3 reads TGCGCCAGCAGCCCAGGATCCGCTAACTATGGCTACACCTTC. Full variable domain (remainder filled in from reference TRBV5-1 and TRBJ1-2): KAGVTQTPRYLIKTRGQQVTLSCSPISGHRSVSWYQQTPGQGLQFLFEYFSETQRNKGNFPGRFSGRQFSNSRSEMNVSTLELGDSALYLCASSPGSANYGYTFGSGTRLTVV.

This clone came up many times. CDR3 sequence reads: CASSYDRGLSPLHF. CDR3 sequence (DNA): TGTGCCAGCAGCTATGACAGGGGTCTTTCACCCCTCCACTTT. The V and J genes are TRBV11-3 and TRBJ1-6; TRBD1 agrees at 8 bases. Germline V lookup: CDR1 SGHNT, CDR2 YENEEA. The CDR3 is made up of 14 amino acids. The J segment lost 9 bases and the V segment lost 4 bases, leaving 5 bases of the junction unmatched.

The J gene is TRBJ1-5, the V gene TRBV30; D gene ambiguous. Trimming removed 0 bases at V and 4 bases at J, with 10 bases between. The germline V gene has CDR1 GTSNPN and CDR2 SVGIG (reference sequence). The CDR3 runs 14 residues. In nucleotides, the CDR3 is TGTGCCTGGAGTGTCGGTGGTCTGAATCAGCCCCAGCATTTT. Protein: CAWSVGGLNQPQHF.

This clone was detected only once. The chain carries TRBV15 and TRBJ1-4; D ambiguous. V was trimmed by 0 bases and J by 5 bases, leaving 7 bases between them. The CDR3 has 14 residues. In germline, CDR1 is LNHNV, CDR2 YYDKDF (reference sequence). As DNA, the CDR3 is TGTGCCACCAGCAGAGATCGGGGAAATGAAAAACTGTTTTTT. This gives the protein CATSRDRGNEKLFF. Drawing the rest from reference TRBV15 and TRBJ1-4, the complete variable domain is DAMVIQNPRYQVTQFGKPVTLSCSQTLNHNVMYWYQQKSSQAPKLLFHYYDKDFNNEADTPDNFQSRRPNTSFCFLDIRSPGLGDTAMYLCATSRDRGNEKLFFGSGTQLSVL.

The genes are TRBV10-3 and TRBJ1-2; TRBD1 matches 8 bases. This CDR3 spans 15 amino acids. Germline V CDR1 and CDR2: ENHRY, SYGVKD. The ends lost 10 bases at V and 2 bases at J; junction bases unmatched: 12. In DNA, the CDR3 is TGTGCCACTGAGGGGGGCAGACAGGGGAACTATGGCTACACCTTC. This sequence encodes CATEGGRQGNYGYTF.

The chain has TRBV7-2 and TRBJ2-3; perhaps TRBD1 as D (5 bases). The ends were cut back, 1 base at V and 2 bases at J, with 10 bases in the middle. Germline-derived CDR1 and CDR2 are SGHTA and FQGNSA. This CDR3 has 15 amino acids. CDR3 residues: CASSLVGHYTDTQYF. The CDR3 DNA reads TGTGCCAGCAGCTTAGTCGGACACTACACAGATACGCAGTATTTT.

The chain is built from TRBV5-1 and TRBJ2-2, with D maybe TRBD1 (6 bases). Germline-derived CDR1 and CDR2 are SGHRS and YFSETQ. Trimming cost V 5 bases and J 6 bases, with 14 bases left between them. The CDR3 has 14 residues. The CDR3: CASRRIQGPGELFF. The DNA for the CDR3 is TGCGCCAGCAGGAGGATACAGGGTCCCGGGGAGCTGTTTTTT.